A selection of T cell receptor beta chains follows, all from one sample in a study of cytomegalovirus exposure and HLA in healthy donors. Clones were sequenced by immunoSEQ multiplex PCR, and TCRdb holds only the in-frame ones, with some missing. This table has around 150,000 clones, roughly 80% appearing once. The specimen sequenced was PBMCs. The receptors shown here come from a human donor in good health. The conserved cysteine and the conserved F or W are not part of the CDR3 here. Fields, in order: J gene, V gene, D gene, CDR3 protein. A D gene is named only where the DNA matches it firmly.

TRBJ2-2 | TRBV2 | - | ASATSGHNTGELF
TRBJ2-7 | TRBV7-6 | - | ASSSRPGYGSYEQY
TRBJ1-5 | TRBV5-1 | - | ASSLDGGNQPQH
TRBJ2-7 | TRBV11-2 | - | ASSLNRYEQY
TRBJ1-6 | TRBV7-9 | TRBD1 | ASSRTGQGNSPLH
TRBJ1-4 | TRBV18 | - | ASSPPDGVREKLF
TRBJ2-2 | TRBV5-1 | - | ASSLIAKNTGELF
TRBJ2-7 | TRBV5-8 | - | ASSLVLGAGSYEQY
TRBJ1-1 | TRBV19 | - | ASGHLNTEAF
TRBJ2-3 | TRBV2 | TRBD2 | ASSMTSGSSTDTQY
TRBJ1-1 | TRBV7-2 | - | ASSTTLRGSMNTEAF
TRBJ2-7 | TRBV13 | TRBD1 | ASSSGTGDYEQY
TRBJ1-2 | TRBV23-1 | - | ASSQKERQVHGHSYT
TRBJ2-7 | TRBV29-1 | TRBD1 | SVEFQDRGHEQY
TRBJ1-1 | TRBV11-3 | - | ASSLSPSEHTEAF
TRBJ1-1 | TRBV19 | - | ASSIGQSNTEAF
TRBJ2-2 | TRBV9 | - | ASSPGELGVATGELF
TRBJ1-5 | TRBV7-2 | - | ASRQTVNQPQH
TRBJ1-1 | TRBV5-1 | - | ASSLEFSVGNTEAF
TRBJ1-3 | TRBV5-1 | - | ASSAGNLRSGNTIY
TRBJ1-2 | TRBV2 | - | ASRPENYGYT
TRBJ1-3 | TRBV6-9 | TRBD1 | ARGTGKAGNTIY
TRBJ1-2 | TRBV6-5 | TRBD1 | ASRITGGNYGYT
TRBJ1-4 | TRBV5-6 | TRBD1 | ASSSLGTGGNKLF
TRBJ1-5 | TRBV9 | - | ASSDGEGNQPQH
TRBJ1-1 | TRBV4-2 | - | ASSPAGNTEAF
TRBJ2-1 | TRBV6-6 | - | ASTATGGARYNEQF
TRBJ1-4 | TRBV4-3 | TRBD1 | ASSQDNRGLNYSNEKLF
TRBJ1-1 | TRBV4-1 | - | ASGQPRHKRGTEAF
TRBJ1-1 | TRBV2 | TRBD1 | ASRSTGWNTEAF
TRBJ2-7 | TRBV11-2 | TRBD1 | ASSLGGQGYGEQY
TRBJ2-7 | TRBV21-1 | - | ASSKSPRQAPNEQY
TRBJ2-7 | TRBV7-2 | - | ASSSPGYPYEQY
TRBJ2-7 | TRBV4-1 | - | ASSHRTDSYEQY
TRBJ2-7 | TRBV10-2 | TRBD2 | ASSGLAGTYEQY
TRBJ2-1 | TRBV6-7 | TRBD2 | ASTPTSGGYGNEQF